Here is one T cell receptor (beta chain) with its context. This sample stems from a study of blood T cells in healthy people across ages. V was clipped by 5 bases and J by 1 base, with 15 bases between them. This CDR3 is 15 amino acids long. CDR1 and CDR2 (germline): SGDLS, YYNGEE. Primers used in a second PCR of roughly 6 to 12 cycles were a sample-barcoded 5' primer and a J-beta primer mix. TCRdb re-analysed the 5' RACE reads in MiXCR, keeping a single row per CDR3 protein. This sample has around 1,000,000 distinct CDR3 sequences; roughly 24% occur once, and the top ten carry around 0.75%. These data also featured in a second study, about T cells of mothers and their children.

This receptor was obtained from a girl under 10 years old in good health. Sequencing was performed on blood. The chain has TRBV9 and TRBJ1-1; D unclear. CDR3 sequence reads: CASSDPRQPNTEAFF. The CDR3 DNA sequence: TGTGCCAGCAGTGACCCAAGGCAGCCGAACACTGAAGCTTTCTTT.